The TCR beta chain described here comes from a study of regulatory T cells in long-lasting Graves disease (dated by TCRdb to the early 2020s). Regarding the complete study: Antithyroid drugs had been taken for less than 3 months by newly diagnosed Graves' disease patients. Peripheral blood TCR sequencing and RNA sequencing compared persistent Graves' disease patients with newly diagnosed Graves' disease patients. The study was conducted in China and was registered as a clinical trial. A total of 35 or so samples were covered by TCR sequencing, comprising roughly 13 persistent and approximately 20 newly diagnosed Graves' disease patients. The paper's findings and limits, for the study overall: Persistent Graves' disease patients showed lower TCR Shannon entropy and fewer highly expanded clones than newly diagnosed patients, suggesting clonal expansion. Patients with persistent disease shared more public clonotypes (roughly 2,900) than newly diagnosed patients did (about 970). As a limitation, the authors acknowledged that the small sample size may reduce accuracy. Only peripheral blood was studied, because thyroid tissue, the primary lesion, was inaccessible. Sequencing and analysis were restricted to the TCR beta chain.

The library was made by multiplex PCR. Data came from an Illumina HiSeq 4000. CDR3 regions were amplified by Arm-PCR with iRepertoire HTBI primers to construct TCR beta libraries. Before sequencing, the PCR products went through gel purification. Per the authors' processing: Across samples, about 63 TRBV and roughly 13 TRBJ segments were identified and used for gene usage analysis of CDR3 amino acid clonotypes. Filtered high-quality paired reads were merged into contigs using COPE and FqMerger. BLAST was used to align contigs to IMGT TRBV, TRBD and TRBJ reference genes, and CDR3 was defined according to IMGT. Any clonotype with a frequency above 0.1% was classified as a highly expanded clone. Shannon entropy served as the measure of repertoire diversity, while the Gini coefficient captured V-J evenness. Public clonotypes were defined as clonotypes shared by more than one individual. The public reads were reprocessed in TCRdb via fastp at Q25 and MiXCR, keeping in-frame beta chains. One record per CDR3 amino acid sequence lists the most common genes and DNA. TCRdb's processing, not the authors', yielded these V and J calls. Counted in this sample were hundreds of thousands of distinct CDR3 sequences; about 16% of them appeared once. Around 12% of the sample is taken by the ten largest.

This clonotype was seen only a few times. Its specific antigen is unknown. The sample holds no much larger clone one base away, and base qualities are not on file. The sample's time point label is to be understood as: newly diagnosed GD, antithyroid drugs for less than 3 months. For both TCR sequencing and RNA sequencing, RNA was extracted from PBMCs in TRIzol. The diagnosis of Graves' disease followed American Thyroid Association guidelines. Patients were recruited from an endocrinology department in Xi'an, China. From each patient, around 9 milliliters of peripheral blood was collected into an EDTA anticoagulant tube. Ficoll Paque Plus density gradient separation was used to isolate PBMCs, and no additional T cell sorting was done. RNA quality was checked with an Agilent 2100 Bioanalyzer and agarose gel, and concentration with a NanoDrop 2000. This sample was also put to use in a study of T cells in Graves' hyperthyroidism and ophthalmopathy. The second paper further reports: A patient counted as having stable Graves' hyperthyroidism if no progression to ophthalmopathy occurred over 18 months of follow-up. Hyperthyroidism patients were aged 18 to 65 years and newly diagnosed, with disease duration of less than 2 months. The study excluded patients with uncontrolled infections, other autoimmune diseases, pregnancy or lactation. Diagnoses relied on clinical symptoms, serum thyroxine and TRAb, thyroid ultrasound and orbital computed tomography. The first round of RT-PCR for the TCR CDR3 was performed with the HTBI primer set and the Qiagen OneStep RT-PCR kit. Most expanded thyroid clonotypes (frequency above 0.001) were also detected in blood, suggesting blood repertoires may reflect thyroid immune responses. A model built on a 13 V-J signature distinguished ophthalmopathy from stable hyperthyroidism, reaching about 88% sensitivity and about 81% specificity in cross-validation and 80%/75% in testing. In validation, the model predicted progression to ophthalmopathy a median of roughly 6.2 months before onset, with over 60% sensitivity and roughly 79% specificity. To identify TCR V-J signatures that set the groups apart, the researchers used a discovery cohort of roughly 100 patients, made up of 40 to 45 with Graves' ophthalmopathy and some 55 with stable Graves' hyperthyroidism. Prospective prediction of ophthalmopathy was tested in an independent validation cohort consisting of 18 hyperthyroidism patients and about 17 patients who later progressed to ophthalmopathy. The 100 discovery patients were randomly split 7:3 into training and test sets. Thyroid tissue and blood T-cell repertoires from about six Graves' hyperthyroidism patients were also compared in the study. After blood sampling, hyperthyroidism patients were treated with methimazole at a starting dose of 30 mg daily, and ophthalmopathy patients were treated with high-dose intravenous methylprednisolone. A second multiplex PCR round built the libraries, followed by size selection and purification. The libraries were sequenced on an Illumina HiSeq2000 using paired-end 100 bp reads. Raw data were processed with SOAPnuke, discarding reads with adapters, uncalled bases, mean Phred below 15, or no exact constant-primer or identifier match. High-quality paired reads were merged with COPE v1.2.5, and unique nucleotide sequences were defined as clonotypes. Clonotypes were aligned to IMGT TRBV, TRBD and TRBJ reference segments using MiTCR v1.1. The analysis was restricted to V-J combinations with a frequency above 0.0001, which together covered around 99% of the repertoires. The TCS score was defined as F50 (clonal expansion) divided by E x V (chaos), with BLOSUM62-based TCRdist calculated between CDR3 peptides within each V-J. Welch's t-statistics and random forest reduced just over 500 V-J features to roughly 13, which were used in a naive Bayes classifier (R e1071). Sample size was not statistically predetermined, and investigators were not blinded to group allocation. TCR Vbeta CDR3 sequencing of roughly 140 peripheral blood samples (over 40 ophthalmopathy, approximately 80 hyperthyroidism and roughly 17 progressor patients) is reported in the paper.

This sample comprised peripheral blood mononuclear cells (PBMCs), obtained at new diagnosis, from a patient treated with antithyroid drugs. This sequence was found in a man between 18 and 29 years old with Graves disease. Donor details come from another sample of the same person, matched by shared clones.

The CDR3 in this case is CASSTRAGELFF. In nucleotides, the sequence is TGTGCCAGCAGCACACGGGCCGGGGAGCTGTTTTTT. This chain joins TRBV12-3 or TRBV12-4 to TRBJ2-2, with the D gene uncertain. V and J are truncated by 6 bases and 6 bases respectively, leaving an intervening sequence of 8 bases. Reading from cysteine to phenylalanine, the CDR3 counts 12 amino acids. Only the CDR3 region is kept as DNA, spanning 36 bases read in frame from base 1.